This TCR beta chain was sequenced in a study of cytomegalovirus exposure and HLA in healthy donors. Findings and limits, study-wide: Within an earlier analysis, most TCR beta V segments proved productive either about 87% or about 30% of the time.

This clone was recorded once. What it binds is unknown. V was pared by 9 bases and J by 5 bases, with 11 bases of the junction left unmatched. From germline, CDR1 is LNHDA and CDR2 SQIVND (reference sequence). This CDR3 spans 15 amino acids. Primers: 60 Vbeta forward and 13 Jbeta reverse. Generated by immunoSEQ multiplex PCR, the TCRdb table keeps only in-frame clones and is missing some. Seen here are 150,000 to 200,000 clones, 60% to 85% observed once, and the top ten hold roughly 1.5%. The clonotype was recovered from a woman under 40 in good health and CMV-seronegative. The sequenced material came from PBMCs. The gene calls are TRBV19 and TRBJ1-5, with 9 bases that match TRBD1. This chain's CDR3 is CASAGGQGPDQPQHF. Written as DNA, the CDR3 is TGTGCCAGCGCGGGGGGACAGGGCCCAGATCAGCCCCAGCATTTT.